Presented here are 26 T cell receptor beta chains from one specimen sequenced in a study of T cell responses to AZD1222 COVID-19 vaccine. Repertoires were generated with immunoSEQ multiplex PCR, while TCRdb's copy carries only in-frame clones and drops some. The sample yields about 110,000 clones, about 87% seen once. The material sequenced was peripheral blood, taken 28 days after the second AZD1222 dose. The source is an adult who received the AZD1222 COVID-19 vaccine.

Only a few counts were recorded for this clone. The J gene is TRBJ2-2, the V gene TRBV27; 10 bases are shared with TRBD2. The CDR3 extends over 14 amino acids. After removal of 4 bases from V and 7 bases from J, the junction contained 3 bases not matched to a gene. Germline V gene sequence: CDR1 MNHEY, CDR2 SMNVEV (reference sequence). CDR3 DNA: TGTGCCAGCAGTTCCCTAGCGGGGGTCGGGGAGCTGTTTTTT. Its translation: CASSSLAGVGELFF.

This rearrangement joins TRBV5-1 to TRBJ1-1, with 7 positions matching TRBD1. Germline values: CDR1 SGHRS, CDR2 YFSETQ. With 6 bases clipped from V and 3 bases from J, the junction kept 11 bases outside the gene matches. The CDR3 contains 15 residues. In nucleotides, the CDR3 is TGCGCCAGCAAAACCGTAGACAGGGCCGACACTGAAGCTTTCTTT. Protein: CASKTVDRADTEAFF.

The genes are TRBV27 and TRBJ2-7; D remains ambiguous. Germline V lookup: CDR1 MNHEY, CDR2 SMNVEV (reference sequence). The CDR3 totals 10 residues. V lost 5 bases, J lost 3 bases, and 2 bases lay in between. The CDR3 DNA follows: TGTGCCAGCAGTATCTACGAGCAGTACTTC. Amino acids: CASSIYEQYF.

The V and J genes are TRBV7-2 and TRBJ1-1; no firm D call. The CDR3 has 15 residues. V shed 5 bases and J shed 5 bases, with 18 bases lying between them. CDR1 and CDR2 from the germline V gene are SGHTA and FQGNSA. This CDR3 reads CASSPPRVPQTEAFF. CDR3 coding DNA: TGTGCCAGCAGCCCCCCCCGGGTGCCGCAGACTGAAGCTTTCTTT. Filled out from reference TRBV7-2 and TRBJ1-1, the complete variable domain reads GAGVSQSPSNKVTEKGKDVELRCDPISGHTALYWYRQSLGQGLEFLIYFQGNSAPDKSGLPSDRFSAERTGGSVSTLTIQRTQQEDSAVYLCASSPPRVPQTEAFFGQGTRLTVV.

This chain joins TRBV6-1 and TRBJ2-1, with 7 positions matching TRBD2. CDR1 and CDR2 from the germline V gene are MNHNS and SASEGT. The CDR3 contains 14 residues. Trimming took 3 bases from V and 8 from J; bases not matched to a gene: 7. CDR3 residues: CASSDYGEGYEQFF. The CDR3 coding sequence is TGTGCCAGCAGTGATTACGGGGAGGGGTATGAGCAGTTCTTC.

The rearrangement joins TRBV6-2 or TRBV6-3 to TRBJ1-5; 9 bases align to TRBD1. The CDR3 has 14 amino acids. With 4 bases clipped from V and 2 bases from J, the junction kept 0 bases outside the gene matches. The germline V gene encodes CDR1 MNHEY and CDR2 SVGEGT. The CDR3 reads CASSWTGGNQPQHF. The CDR3, as DNA: TGTGCCAGCAGTTGGACAGGGGGCAATCAGCCCCAGCATTTT.

The CDR3 reads CASSVASDRGYGYTF. The CDR3 region has the DNA TGTGCCAGCAGCGTAGCTTCGGACAGGGGCTATGGCTACACCTTC. The rearrangement uses TRBV9 and TRBJ1-2; 9 bases are a match to TRBD1. The CDR3 sequence is 15 residues long. Trimming removed 0 bases from V and 4 bases from J; junction bases left unmatched: 4. Germline V gives CDR1 SGDLS, CDR2 YYNGEE.

Concerning this clone itself: It may be a read error: a sequence one base away is much more abundant. The sample carries other DNA sequences with the same CDR3. The rearrangement joins TRBV4-2 to TRBJ2-7, with D possibly TRBD1 on 5 matching bases. CDR1 LGHNA and CDR2 YNFKEQ come from the germline V gene. CDR3 length: 18 residues. V lost 1 base, J lost 6 bases, and 25 bases lay in between. CDR3 DNA: TGTGCCAGCAGCCAAGGGAAGCGACAGCGTTATTTATCGGGCGAGCAGTACTTC. As protein: CASSQGKRQRYLSGEQYF.

The V call is TRBV25-1, the J call TRBJ1-2; the D is unclear. Germline CDR1 reads MGHDK; CDR2 reads SYGVNS. CDR3 length equals 14 residues. Trimming shortened V by 1 base and J by 2 bases, and 8 bases separated the two germline ends. The CDR3 sequence is CASSESGRNYGYTF. DNA for the CDR3: TGTGCCAGCAGTGAATCAGGCAGGAACTATGGCTACACCTTC.

The chain links TRBV6-2 or TRBV6-3 to TRBJ1-1, with 7 nucleotides matching TRBD1. V was clipped by 4 bases and J by 11 bases; unmatched bases: 4. The CDR3 extends over 11 amino acids. The germline gives CDR1 MNHEY, CDR2 SVGEGT. The CDR3 loop reads CASSWDSFAFF. The CDR3 region has the DNA TGTGCCAGCAGTTGGGACAGTTTCGCTTTCTTT.

CDR3 in amino acids: CASQTRQGASYEQYF. DNA of the CDR3: TGTGCCAGCCAGACTAGGCAGGGGGCGTCCTACGAGCAGTACTTC. The chain has TRBV6-5 and TRBJ2-7; 8 positions match TRBD1. The length of the CDR3 is 15 residues. CDR1 and CDR2 from the germline V gene are MNHEY and SVGAGI. Trimming took 8 bases from V and 1 from J; bases not matched to a gene: 10.

This chain connects TRBV6-2 or TRBV6-3 to TRBJ2-7; no clear D. V was pared by 6 bases and J by 0 bases, with 15 bases between. This CDR3 has 15 residues. Germline CDR1 MNHEY, CDR2 SVGEGT. CDR3 amino acids: CASSVDYSLSYEQYF. The CDR3 nucleotides are TGTGCCAGCAGCGTGGATTACTCCCTCTCCTACGAGCAGTACTTC.

V usage is TRBV4-1 and J usage is TRBJ2-5; 7 positions match TRBD1. Trimming cost V 0 bases and J 5 bases; bases outside gene matches: 3. Germline-derived CDR1 and CDR2 are MGHRA and YSYEKL. This CDR3 spans 14 amino acids. The DNA of the CDR3 is TGCGCCAGCAGCCAAGACGAGGGGGCCGAGACCCAGTACTTC. This gives the protein CASSQDEGAETQYF.

In nucleotides, the CDR3 is TGTGCCAGCTCAACCGACAGGGTCATCGGGAACACTGAAGCTTTCTTT. Translated: CASSTDRVIGNTEAFF. V usage is TRBV2 and J usage is TRBJ1-1, with TRBD1 matching over 7 bases. V shed 8 bases, J shed 1 base, and the junction held 13 bases outside the gene matches. CDR1 SNHLY and CDR2 FYNNEI come from the germline V gene. The CDR3 runs to 16 residues.

This sequence joins TRBV6-6 and TRBJ2-2; 10 bases agree with TRBD2. The ends lost 0 bases at V and 6 bases at J; junction bases unmatched: 4. The CDR3 runs to 16 residues. Germline V lookup: CDR1 MNHNY, CDR2 SVGAGI (reference sequence). The CDR3 loop reads CASSYSTSGVPGELFF. CDR3 DNA: TGTGCCAGCAGTTACTCAACTAGCGGGGTCCCCGGGGAGCTGTTTTTT.

V usage is TRBV18 and J usage is TRBJ1-2, with 11 bases matching TRBD1. Germline V CDR1 and CDR2: KGHSH, LQKENI. V shed 5 bases, J shed 8 bases, and the junction held 4 bases outside the gene matches. This CDR3 is 13 amino acids long. In nucleotides, the CDR3 is TGTGCCAGCTCAGGACAGGGGGCAGCCGGCTACACCTTC. Encoded protein: CASSGQGAAGYTF.

The chain links TRBV19 to TRBJ2-5, with 9 positions matching TRBD1. The ends lost 3 bases at V and 6 bases at J; junction bases unmatched: 11. The CDR3 extends over 16 amino acids. CDR1 LNHDA and CDR2 SQIVND come from the germline V gene (reference sequence). CDR3 DNA sequence: TGTGCCAGTAGTATTCCCTCGGGACAGGGCATAAAGACCCAGTACTTC. As protein: CASSIPSGQGIKTQYF.

The chain has TRBV6-2 or TRBV6-3 and TRBJ2-1; 9 nucleotides align to TRBD2. Germline V gene data show CDR1 as MNHEY and CDR2 as SVGEGT. The V and J ends lost 6 bases and 12 bases, in that order; junction bases with no gene match: 6. This CDR3 has 12 amino acids. DNA of the CDR3: TGTGCCAGCAGCAGTAGCGGGAGAAGGCAGTTCTTC. Protein: CASSSSGRRQFF.

The V gene is TRBV30, the J gene TRBJ1-1; D uncertain. Germline-derived CDR1 and CDR2 are GTSNPN and SVGIG (reference sequence). Between the trimmed V and J ends, which lost 5 bases and 4 bases, there was a span of 14 bases. The CDR3 extends over 13 amino acids. The CDR3 DNA reads as TGTGCCTGGTCGTCGTCGCCGGGCACTGAAGCTTTCTTT. The encoded protein is CAWSSSPGTEAFF.

In this sample, this clone turned up a few times. This same CDR3 is encoded by further DNA sequences in the sample. CDR3: CASSGSGAYEQYF. The CDR3 region has the DNA TGTGCCAGCAGCGGGTCGGGAGCCTACGAGCAGTACTTC. V usage is TRBV9 and J usage is TRBJ2-7; possibly TRBD2 for D (6 bases). Germline V gene sequence: CDR1 SGDLS, CDR2 YYNGEE. The CDR3 spans 13 residues. Trimming shortened V by 3 bases and J by 2 bases, and 9 bases separated the two germline ends.

This rearrangement joins TRBV5-1 to TRBJ2-7; 9 bases align to TRBD1. The V gene's germline CDR1 is SGHRS and CDR2 YFSETQ. The CDR3 totals 14 residues. V lost 3 bases and J lost 5; bases outside the gene matches: 6. The CDR3 DNA reads as TGCGCCAGCAGCTCCGACAGGGGGTCTGACGAGCAGTACTTC. Encoded protein: CASSSDRGSDEQYF.

CDR3 nucleotides: TGTGCCAGCAGTCCGGGACAGGGTAACCAGCCCCAGCATTTT. The encoded protein is CASSPGQGNQPQHF. This chain joins TRBV27 and TRBJ1-5, with TRBD1 matching 9 bases. The CDR3 has 14 amino acids. Looked up from germline, CDR1 is MNHEY and CDR2 is SMNVEV (reference sequence). Trimming took 5 bases from V and 7 from J; bases not matched to a gene: 6.

The chain links TRBV6-2 or TRBV6-3 to TRBJ1-1; 10 nucleotides match TRBD1. This CDR3 is 17 amino acids long. Germline V gene sequence: CDR1 MNHEY, CDR2 SVGEGT. The V segment lost 5 bases and the J segment 4 bases; nucleotides outside the gene matches: 13. CDR3 in DNA: TGTGCCAGCAGTAGACAGGGGGCTCGATATCGGAGCACTGAAGCTTTCTTT. Encoded protein: CASSRQGARYRSTEAFF.

Turning to this clone: This same CDR3 is encoded by further DNA sequences in the sample. The rearrangement joins TRBV9 to TRBJ2-7; D uncertain. Trimming removed 5 bases at V and 5 bases at J, with 5 bases between. This CDR3 contains 10 residues. Germline lookup yields CDR1 SGDLS and CDR2 YYNGEE. Here the CDR3 reads CASSGDEQYF. The CDR3 nucleotides read TGTGCCAGCAGTGGAGACGAGCAGTACTTC. Full variable domain (missing parts from reference TRBV9 and TRBJ2-7): DSGVTQTPKHLITATGQRVTLRCSPRSGDLSVYWYQQSLDQGLQFLIQYYNGEERAKGNILERFSAQQFPDLHSELNLSSLELGDSALYFCASSGDEQYFGPGTRLTVT.

The chain uses TRBV27 and TRBJ1-3, with no clear D. The CDR3 is 11 residues long. The V end lost 8 bases, the J end lost 0 bases, and 2 bases lay between the germline ends. Germline V gene sequence: CDR1 MNHEY, CDR2 SMNVEV (reference sequence). As DNA, the CDR3 is TGTGCCAGCGCCTCTGGAAACACCATATATTTT. Translation: CASASGNTIYF.

V is TRBV9 and J is TRBJ1-2; 7 bases agree with TRBD1. The germline CDR1 and CDR2 sequences are SGDLS and YYNGEE. The ends lost 0 bases at V and 2 bases at J; junction bases unmatched: 4. This CDR3 has 15 residues. The CDR3 DNA reads TGTGCCAGCAGCGTAGGGGACAGCTCGAACTATGGCTACACCTTC. Amino acid sequence: CASSVGDSSNYGYTF.